This T cell receptor (beta chain) was sequenced during a study of shared clonotypes between healthy human individuals. Study overall: Contributing individuals were a couple of females and a few males aged 18 to 49.

Assay: immunoSEQ multiplex PCR; the TCRdb copy retains only in-frame clones and omits some. The sample carries 2 million or so clones, about 95% recorded once. Broader study findings: About 5% of naive CD4 clonotypes were shared across several donors.

CDR1 is SGHVS and CDR2 is FQNEAQ in the germline V gene. V was clipped by 2 bases and J by 0 bases; unmatched bases: 9. The CDR3 runs to 17 residues. CD45RO-negative cells were positively selected for CCR7, leaving out terminally differentiated effector memory CD45RA+ cells. As regards this clone: Antigen: not known.

Sequencing was performed on naive CD8+ T cells sorted from blood. This rearrangement joins TRBV7-8 to TRBJ2-5; 7 nucleotides match TRBD1. The clonotype originates from a man between 18 and 35 years old in good health. The CDR3 loop reads CASSLWGTEPYQETQYF. DNA for the CDR3: TGTGCCAGCAGCTTATGGGGGACAGAGCCCTACCAAGAGACCCAGTACTTC.